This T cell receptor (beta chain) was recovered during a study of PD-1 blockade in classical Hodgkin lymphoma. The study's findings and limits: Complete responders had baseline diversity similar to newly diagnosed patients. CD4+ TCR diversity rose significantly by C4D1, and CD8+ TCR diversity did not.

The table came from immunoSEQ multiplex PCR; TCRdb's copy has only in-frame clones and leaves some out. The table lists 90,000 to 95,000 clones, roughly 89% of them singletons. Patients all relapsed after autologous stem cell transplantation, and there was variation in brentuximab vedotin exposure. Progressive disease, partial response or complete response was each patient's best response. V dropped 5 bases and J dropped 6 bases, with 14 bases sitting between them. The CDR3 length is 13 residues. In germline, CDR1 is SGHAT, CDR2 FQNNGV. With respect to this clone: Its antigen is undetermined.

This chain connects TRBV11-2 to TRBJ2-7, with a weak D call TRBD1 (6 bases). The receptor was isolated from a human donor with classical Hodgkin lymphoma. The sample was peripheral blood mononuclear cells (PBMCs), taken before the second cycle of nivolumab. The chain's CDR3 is CASSQQGTAEQYF. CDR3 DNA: TGTGCCAGCAGCCAACAGGGTACGGCCGAGCAGTACTTC.